This T cell receptor beta chain was sequenced for a study of CD8+ T cells in alopecia areata. Across the whole study: Tofacitinib was taken orally by treated patients, and the dose was 5 to 10 mg twice daily. Tofacitinib dosing lasted 6 to 18 months, which was then followed by 6 months off drug.

Reverse transcription of extracted RNA yielded cDNA, which provided the sequencing template. Sequenced by immunoSEQ multiplex PCR; TCRdb stores in-frame clones only, minus some. The table has about 140,000 clones, about 85% seen once. Points on this clone: Its antigen remains unidentified.

Regarding treatment: oral pan-JAK inhibitor, 5-10 mg twice daily. Patients with alopecia areata provided lesional scalp punch biopsies as well as peripheral blood. Per the germline V gene, CDR1 is SGDLS and CDR2 is YYNGEE. This CDR3 spans 12 amino acids. V was pared by 1 base and J by 7 bases, with 6 bases between. Broader study findings: Affected lesional scalp, above all in alopecia totalis/universalis, was more clonal than normal scalp.

The sequencing here drew on CD8+ T cells sorted from blood, taken at week 4, from a patient treated with tofacitinib. The chain joins TRBV9 to TRBJ2-1; D gene unclear. The receptor comes from a human donor with alopecia areata. For the CDR3, the DNA is TGTGCCAGCAGCGTAACGGGTAATGAGCAGTTCTTC. Translating it yields CASSVTGNEQFF.